The 19 T cell receptor beta chains in this list originate from one sample, sequenced in a study of T cells in Graves' hyperthyroidism and ophthalmopathy. TCR beta CDR3 region amplification was performed from RNA transcripts. The HTBI primer set served for first-round RT-PCR of the TCR CDR3. TCRdb called the multiplex PCR reads again in MiXCR, with one record for every CDR3 protein. Among approximately 500,000 distinct CDR3 sequences listed, just over 45% were seen once. The sample taken for sequencing was peripheral blood or thyroid tissue (not recorded which). These receptors all stem from a young woman with Graves' hyperthyroidism.

This clonotype was seen repeatedly, ten times or more. J is TRBJ2-5 and V is TRBV2; 12 bases line up with TRBD1. Trimming removed 6 bases from V and 6 bases from J; junction bases left unmatched: 2. Germline CDR1 reads SNHLY; CDR2 reads FYNNEI. The CDR3 consists of 13 residues. The CDR3 protein is CASRGDRGQTQYF. DNA of the CDR3: TGTGCCAGCAGGGGGGACAGGGGGCAGACCCAGTACTTC.

This clonotype was seen ten or more times. The chain combines TRBV11-2 with TRBJ1-1, with D unresolved. The V gene's germline CDR1 is SGHAT and CDR2 FQNNGV. The CDR3 length is 14 residues. V was cut by 2 bases and J by 5 bases, with 12 bases left in between. The CDR3 bases are TGTGCCAGCAGCTTACTTCTCGGGAGTACTGAAGCTTTCTTT. Amino acid sequence: CASSLLLGSTEAFF. Supplemented by reference TRBV11-2 and TRBJ1-1, the full variable domain reads EAGVAQSPRYKIIEKRQSVAFWCNPISGHATLYWYQQILGQGPKLLIQFQNNGVVDDSQLPKDRFSAERLKGVDSTLKIQPAKLEDSAVYLCASSLLLGSTEAFFGQGTRLTVV.

This chain links TRBV20-1 with TRBJ1-1; D is possibly TRBD1 (6 bases). CDR1 is DFQATT and CDR2 is SNEGSKA in the germline V gene (reference sequence). With 6 bases removed from V and 0 bases from J, the gap between germline ends came to 11 bases. The CDR3 length is 13 residues. The CDR3 DNA sequence: TGCAGTGCAAGGCCAGGGGTGAACACTGAAGCTTTCTTT. It translates to CSARPGVNTEAFF.

About this clonotype itself: This may arise from a read error, as a much more abundant clone is one base away. The V gene is TRBV6-5, the J gene TRBJ1-3; 7 bases align to TRBD1. After removal of 6 bases from V and 7 bases from J, the junction contained 3 bases not matched to a gene. The CDR3 extends over 12 amino acids. Germline V gene sequence: CDR1 MNHEY, CDR2 SVGAGI. DNA of the CDR3: TGTGCCAGCAGCCAACAGGGGAACACCATATATTTT. Its protein is CASSQQGNTIYF.

V and J are TRBV5-5 and TRBJ2-7, with D maybe TRBD2 (5 bases). This CDR3 comprises 13 residues. Germline CDR1 is SGHKS and CDR2 is YYEKEE (reference sequence). Trimming stripped 2 bases from V and 7 bases from J, with 13 bases between. This CDR3 is CASSFVLGGEQYF. In DNA, the CDR3 is TGTGCCAGCAGCTTTGTCCTTGGAGGAGAGCAGTACTTC.

In this sample, this clonotype turned up many times. The rearrangement links TRBV7-8 to TRBJ1-1; maybe TRBD1 (5 bases). Between the trimmed V and J ends, which lost 5 bases and 1 base, there was a span of 14 bases. The CDR3 extends over 15 amino acids. The V gene's germline CDR1 is SGHVS and CDR2 FQNEAQ. CDR3 protein: CASSQRGRENTEAFF. The DNA of the CDR3 is TGTGCCAGCAGCCAAAGGGGCAGGGAGAACACTGAAGCTTTCTTT.

There are many counts of this clonotype. The V and J genes are TRBV12-3 or TRBV12-4 and TRBJ1-5; D remains unclear. This CDR3 has 14 residues. Trimming shortened V by 6 bases and J by 3 bases, and 12 bases separated the two germline ends. The CDR3 here is CASRIDGDNQPQHF. The CDR3 DNA follows: TGTGCCAGCAGAATCGACGGGGACAATCAGCCCCAGCATTTT.

Turning to this clonotype: Mismatch with germline at one junction end may stem from a read error. V gene TRBV7-6 combines with J gene TRBJ2-1, with D maybe TRBD1 (6 bases). Per the germline V gene, CDR1 is SGHVS and CDR2 is FNYEAQ. The CDR3 is 11 residues long. This CDR3 is CATARIGTSLF. The DNA of the CDR3 is TGTGCCACCGCAAGAATAGGGACAAGCCTCTTC.

V usage is TRBV7-2 and J usage is TRBJ2-5, with D uncertain. Trimming took off 5 bases at V and 0 bases at J, with 10 bases between the two ends. Germline V CDR1 and CDR2: SGHTA, FQGNSA. The CDR3 runs 14 residues. CDR3 DNA: TGTGCCAGCAGCCCAGGTTGGGACCAAGAGACCCAGTACTTC. Residues: CASSPGWDQETQYF. The whole variable domain, remainder taken from reference TRBV7-2 and TRBJ2-5, is GAGVSQSPSNKVTEKGKDVELRCDPISGHTALYWYRQSLGQGLEFLIYFQGNSAPDKSGLPSDRFSAERTGGSVSTLTIQRTQQEDSAVYLCASSPGWDQETQYFGPGTRLLVL.

The chain links TRBV7-6 to TRBJ2-5; the match to TRBD1 covers 10 bases. Per germline, CDR1 SGHVS and CDR2 FNYEAQ. After removal of 4 bases from V and 5 bases from J, the junction contained 7 bases not matched to a gene. This CDR3 is built from 15 residues. The CDR3 DNA sequence: TGTGCCAGCAGCTACCGGGACAGGGGATATGAGACCCAGTACTTC. Amino acids: CASSYRDRGYETQYF.

This clonotype was counted ten times or more. This chain links TRBV5-1 with TRBJ2-2, with TRBD1 matching over 9 bases. CDR1 is SGHRS, CDR2 YFSETQ, per germline. CDR3 length: 15 amino acids. V was pared by 0 bases and J by 10 bases, with 7 bases of the junction left unmatched. The DNA of the CDR3 is TGCGCCAGCAGCTTGGCCGGGACAGGGTCTGAGGAGCTGTTTTTT. It encodes CASSLAGTGSEELFF.

This clonotype was seen ten or more times. The rearrangement joins TRBV5-1 to TRBJ1-1; TRBD1 agrees at 7 bases. The CDR3 length is 14 residues. Trimming at V came to 5 bases and at J to 5 bases, leaving 9 bases not matched to a gene. Germline V gives CDR1 SGHRS, CDR2 YFSETQ. CDR3 DNA: TGCGCCAGCAGATCTCACAGGGGAAGGACTGAAGCTTTCTTT. This gives the protein CASRSHRGRTEAFF.

On this clonotype itself: This may arise from a read error, as a much more abundant clone is one base away. The V gene is TRBV5-4, the J gene TRBJ1-2; perhaps TRBD1 as D (5 bases). The CDR3 has 16 residues. Germline CDR1 and CDR2: SGHNT and YYREEE (reference sequence). Trimming shortened V by 4 bases and J by 9 bases, and 25 bases separated the two germline ends. The CDR3 region has the DNA TGTGCCAGCAGCGCCTTTATAGGCTCAGGGTCCCATTGCTACACCTTC. It is translated as CASSAFIGSGSHCYTF.

Many counts were recorded for this clonotype. J is TRBJ2-7 and V is TRBV6-6; 8 positions match TRBD1. Per germline, CDR1 MNHNY and CDR2 SVGAGI (reference sequence). The CDR3 is 15 residues long. V trimming: 2 bases; J trimming: 1 base; junction bases outside the gene matches: 4. The CDR3 nucleotides are TGTGCCAGCAGTTACGAGACAGGGGCTTCCTACGAGCAGTACTTC. Its protein is CASSYETGASYEQYF.

This clonotype was counted at least ten times. This chain links TRBV6-2 or TRBV6-3 with TRBJ1-1, with D hard to call. The CDR3 has 14 residues. V was pared by 2 bases and J by 5 bases, with 12 bases between. Germline V CDR1 and CDR2: MNHEY, SVGEGT. The CDR3 DNA is TGTGCCAGCAGTTACAGCGCAGCGAAGACTGAAGCTTTCTTT. It specifies CASSYSAAKTEAFF.

This clonotype appeared many times. This chain connects TRBV7-3 to TRBJ2-7, with D possibly matching TRBD2 (5 bases). Germline CDR1 is SGHTA and CDR2 is FQGTGA. There are 14 residues in the CDR3. The ends were cut back, 5 bases at V and 0 bases at J, with 11 bases in the middle. Written as DNA, the CDR3 is TGTGCCAGCAGCCCTCACCGGGACTCCTACGAGCAGTACTTC. Translation gives CASSPHRDSYEQYF.

The chain has TRBV6-1 and TRBJ1-1, with TRBD1 matching over 10 bases. Trimming cost V 8 bases and J 5 bases; bases outside gene matches: 14. This CDR3 contains 16 residues. CDR1 is MNHNS, CDR2 SASEGT, per germline. The CDR3 protein is CASGTGDTGGRTEAFF. The CDR3, as DNA: TGTGCCAGCGGGACAGGGGACACCGGGGGCAGGACTGAAGCTTTCTTT.

The V and J genes are TRBV20-1 and TRBJ1-5; TRBD1 aligns across 8 bases. Trimming cost V 5 bases and J 7 bases; bases outside gene matches: 7. The germline gives CDR1 DFQATT, CDR2 SNEGSKA (reference sequence). This CDR3 comprises 13 residues. The CDR3, as DNA: TGCAGTGCTGGAGGACAGGGTGTACAGCCCCAGCATTTT. This codes for CSAGGQGVQPQHF.

The chain combines TRBV27 with TRBJ2-1, with 12 bases fitting TRBD2. V lost 6 bases, J lost 5 bases, and 8 bases stayed unmatched. CDR1 is MNHEY and CDR2 is SMNVEV in the germline V gene (reference sequence). This CDR3 spans 16 amino acids. DNA of the CDR3: TGTGCCAGCAGCTCGGGACTAGCGGGTTTTCACAATGAGCAGTTCTTC. This sequence encodes CASSSGLAGFHNEQFF.